This entry concerns a single TCR beta chain. The data were taken from a study of blood T cell repertoires in COVID-19. Background on the study: Acute and convalescent COVID-19 samples came from the United States, Italy and Spain.

This CDR3 has 12 amino acids. V was shortened by 6 bases and J by 4 bases, with 4 bases between the two germline ends. CDR1 is MNHEY, CDR2 SMNVEV, per germline (reference sequence). TCRdb keeps only in-frame clones here, not all; method: immunoSEQ multiplex PCR. The sample carries about 140,000 clones, roughly 80% recorded once. The sequence came from a man between 65 and 85 years old who had recovered from COVID-19. The sample consisted of peripheral blood. The rearrangement links TRBV27 to TRBJ1-6; no firm D call. The CDR3 region is CASRQYNSPLHF. For the CDR3, the DNA is TGTGCCAGCAGACAGTATAATTCACCCCTCCACTTT.